The rows below give T cell receptor beta chains drawn from one sample of a study of T-cell memory formation after mild COVID-19. MiXCR, run by TCRdb on the 5' RACE reads, gives a single entry per CDR3 protein. This table holds 98,000 or so distinct CDR3 sequences, roughly a sixth found once. The specimen sequenced was PBMCs or a T cell subset sorted from them (not recorded which). The receptors here all came from a man aged 18 to 35 who had mild COVID-19 (a few samples of this study predate the infection). Cell type and time point are not known. The CDR3 runs from the conserved cysteine through the conserved F or W. The D gene is left open where the match is weak. A row's size may be missing; if present it is once, few, many or a size class.

d_call | j_call | v_call | clone_size | cdr3_nt | cdr3_aa
- | TRBJ1-2 | TRBV7-2 | few | TGTGCCAGCAGTCACCACCCAAACTATGGCTACACCTTC | CASSHHPNYGYTF
- | TRBJ1-1 | TRBV20-1 | - | TGCAGTGCAACACCCGACAGGAACACTGAAGCTTTCTTT | CSATPDRNTEAFF
- | TRBJ1-2 | TRBV28 | few | TGTGCCAGCAGTTTCGGGGCAGGGGCAGGTGAAGGCTACACCTTC | CASSFGAGAGEGYTF
- | TRBJ2-1 | TRBV29-1 | few | TGCAGCGTTGACCAAGACTGGAATGAGCAGTTCTTC | CSVDQDWNEQFF
TRBD1 | TRBJ2-3 | TRBV10-3 | few | TGTGCCATCACTCCGACAGGGGTAATAGATACGCAGTATTTT | CAITPTGVIDTQYF
- | TRBJ2-5 | TRBV7-2 | few | TGTGCCAGCAGCAGCAGGTGGAGAGAAGAGACCCAGTACTTC | CASSSRWREETQYF
- | TRBJ2-3 | TRBV4-1 | few | TGCGCCAGCAGCCAAGAGGTGGGAGATACGCAGTATTTT | CASSQEVGDTQYF
- | TRBJ2-2 | TRBV11-1 | - | TGTGCCAGCAGCCCGCGGACAGCCGGGGAGCTGTTTTTT | CASSPRTAGELFF
- | TRBJ2-7 | TRBV24-1 | few | TGTGCCACCCGGGAGATTTCCCAATATTCCTACGAGCAGTACTTC | CATREISQYSYEQYF
- | TRBJ2-3 | TRBV5-1 | many | TGCGCCAGCAGCTTGGAACCCCGGGGGAGCGGCACAGATACGCAGTATTTT | CASSLEPRGSGTDTQYF
- | TRBJ1-1 | TRBV5-1 | - | TGCGCCAGCAGCTTTTTAGGGGCCACTGAAGCTTTCTTT | CASSFLGATEAFF
- | TRBJ2-1 | TRBV20-1 | many | TGCAGTGCTTATCCTCCGGGACGCTCCTACAATGAGCAGTTCTTC | CSAYPPGRSYNEQFF
- | TRBJ2-2 | TRBV4-2 | few | TGTGCCAGCAGCCAGGACCAAGCGAACACCGGGGAGCTGTTTTTT | CASSQDQANTGELFF
- | TRBJ2-7 | TRBV5-1 | few | TGCGCCAGCAGCCCGCGGGACGGTCCCTACGAGCAGTACTTC | CASSPRDGPYEQYF
- | TRBJ2-3 | TRBV7-3 | - | TGTGCCAGCAGCCCGGAGAGGCGGACAGATACGCAGTATTTT | CASSPERRTDTQYF
- | TRBJ2-2 | TRBV5-5 | few | TGTGCCAGCAGCTTGAATTGGGCGGCGAACACCGGGGAGCTGTTTTTT | CASSLNWAANTGELFF
TRBD1 | TRBJ2-1 | TRBV7-2 | - | TGTGCCAGCAGCCAGACAGGGGGGTACTACAATGAGCAGTTCTTC | CASSQTGGYYNEQFF
- | TRBJ2-7 | TRBV12-3/TRBV12-4 | - | TGTGCCAGCAGTTTAAACACGGCCTACGAGCAGTACTTC | CASSLNTAYEQYF
- | TRBJ2-3 | TRBV11-2 | - | TGTGCCAGCAGCTTAGCCCCCGCAGATACGCAGTATTTT | CASSLAPADTQYF
- | TRBJ1-1 | TRBV5-1 | many | TGCGCCAGCAGCTTGGACAGGATGAACACTGAAGCTTTCTTT | CASSLDRMNTEAFF
TRBD2 | TRBJ2-1 | TRBV7-2 | - | TGTGCCAGCAGCATAACCGGGACTAGCGGTGGGGGGCAGTTCTTC | CASSITGTSGGGQFF
TRBD1 | TRBJ1-6 | TRBV4-2 | few | TGTTCCAGCAGCCAAGGGCCCGGGACAGAAGGCCTCTATAATTCACCCCTCCACTTT | CSSSQGPGTEGLYNSPLHF
- | TRBJ1-1 | TRBV15 | few | TGTGCCACCAGCAGAGGGGGGGGTAGCACTGAAGCTTTCTTT | CATSRGGGSTEAFF
TRBD1 | TRBJ2-1 | TRBV7-9 | few | TGTGCCAGCAGCCCTATGCCCCAGGGGGAGATCAATGAGCAGTTCTTC | CASSPMPQGEINEQFF
- | TRBJ1-1 | TRBV7-8 | - | TGTGCCAGCAGCGTAGACCTGAGCACTGAAGCTTTCTTT | CASSVDLSTEAFF
TRBD1 | TRBJ2-1 | TRBV7-2 | - | TGTGCCAGCAGCTACAGACAGGGCCGGTTCGATGAGCAGTTCTTC | CASSYRQGRFDEQFF
- | TRBJ2-5 | TRBV20-1 | - | TGCAGTGCTAGGGGGAGCCAAGAGACCCAGTACTTC | CSARGSQETQYF
TRBD1 | TRBJ2-1 | TRBV7-2 | - | TGTGCCAGCAGCCTCGGACAGGGATTCAATGAGCAGTTCTTC | CASSLGQGFNEQFF
- | TRBJ1-5 | TRBV12-3/TRBV12-4 | many | TGTGCCAGCAGTCTCGACAATCAGCCCCAGCATTTT | CASSLDNQPQHF
TRBD1 | TRBJ2-2 | TRBV20-1 | - | TGCAGTGCTAGAGGTCATCCACAGGGGTACACCGGGGAGCTGTTTTTT | CSARGHPQGYTGELFF
- | TRBJ2-5 | TRBV7-3 | - | TGTGCCAGCAGAGCGAACGGGCAAGAGACCCAGTACTTC | CASRANGQETQYF
- | TRBJ1-1 | TRBV6-2/TRBV6-3 | few | TGTGCCAGCAGTCAGTGGGGTGGTGACAGCCGGGAGGCTTTCTTT | CASSQWGGDSREAFF
- | TRBJ2-5 | TRBV30 | few | TGTGCCTGGAATCCGGGGGTAATCGGGTCCCAGTACTTC | CAWNPGVIGSQYF
TRBD1 | TRBJ1-2 | TRBV7-2 | few | TGTGCCAGCAGCTCGGACAGGCGTAATGGCTACACCTTC | CASSSDRRNGYTF
TRBD2 | TRBJ2-7 | TRBV7-7 | few | TGTGCCAGCAGCCCCGGGACTAGCGGGGGGCCCCAGTACTTC | CASSPGTSGGPQYF
- | TRBJ1-2 | TRBV24-1 | - | TGTGCCACCAGTGATGCTCACTATGGCTACACCTTC | CATSDAHYGYTF
- | TRBJ1-6 | TRBV5-6 | many | TGTGCCAGCAGCTTGTTCGGGATGAGCTCCTATAATTCACCCCTCCACTTT | CASSLFGMSSYNSPLHF
- | TRBJ2-3 | TRBV5-1 | few | TGCGCCAGCAGCTTCGTTCCTTTACCGGGGGATACGCAGTATTTT | CASSFVPLPGDTQYF
- | TRBJ1-1 | TRBV7-9 | - | TGTGCCAGCAGCTTACGACAGCGTCCCACTGAAGCTTTCTTT | CASSLRQRPTEAFF
TRBD1 | TRBJ1-1 | TRBV24-1 | few | TGTGCCACCAGTGATTTGTGGTCTGAGGGGGCGGCTTTCTTT | CATSDLWSEGAAFF
- | TRBJ1-5 | TRBV10-3 | few | TGTGCCATCAGTGTCGGTCAGGGACGCAATCAGCCCCAGCATTTT | CAISVGQGRNQPQHF
- | TRBJ1-1 | TRBV5-1 | few | TGCGCCAGCAGCTCCGGGTCGGGCCGAGACACTGAAGCTTTCTTT | CASSSGSGRDTEAFF
TRBD1 | TRBJ1-2 | TRBV4-3 | - | TGCGCCAGCAGCCAGATGACAGGGGGACACTATGGCTACACCTTC | CASSQMTGGHYGYTF
- | TRBJ1-1 | TRBV5-1 | once | TGCGCCAGCAGCTTGGAATTCACGGACACTGAAGCTTTCTTT | CASSLEFTDTEAFF
- | TRBJ1-1 | TRBV4-1 | - | TGCGCCAGCAGCCGTTCAGTCGATCGGGACACTGAAGCTTTCTTT | CASSRSVDRDTEAFF
TRBD1 | TRBJ1-1 | TRBV18 | - | TGTGCCAGCTCCGGACAGGAGGAGACTGAAGCTTTCTTT | CASSGQEETEAFF
- | TRBJ2-1 | TRBV28 | many | TGTGCCAGCAGTACACCAGGACGTGAGCAGTTCTTC | CASSTPGREQFF
- | TRBJ2-7 | TRBV24-1 | few | TGTGCCTCGTCGTCGGGACCCCCCCGGAACGAGCAGTACTTC | CASSSGPPRNEQYF
- | TRBJ2-5 | TRBV18 | few | TGTGCCAGCTCACGTAACAGGGAGGAGACCCAGTACTTC | CASSRNREETQYF
- | TRBJ2-6 | TRBV11-1 | - | TGTGCCAGCAGCTTCAGCAGGGCTGGGGCCAACGTCCTGACTTTC | CASSFSRAGANVLTF
TRBD1 | TRBJ2-1 | TRBV10-3 | - | TGTGCCATCAGGGGACAGCGGACATCCTCCTACAATGAGCAGTTCTTC | CAIRGQRTSSYNEQFF
TRBD1 | TRBJ1-1 | TRBV20-1 | - | TGCAGTGCACAACAGGGGTCTGGCACTGAAGCTTTCTTT | CSAQQGSGTEAFF
TRBD2 | TRBJ2-5 | TRBV7-3 | - | TGTGCCAGCAGCAAGCTAGCGGGGGTAGGAGAGACCCAGTACTTC | CASSKLAGVGETQYF